This TCR beta chain appears in the sequencing data of a study of blood T cell repertoires in COVID-19. Study summary: Donors in the United States, Italy and Spain gave samples during acute or convalescent COVID-19. T cells, B-cell-depleted T cells, or PBMCs provided the cDNA or gDNA that served as material.

As processed by the authors: Amplification with reference gene primers provided the estimates of nucleated cell counts. Here immunoSEQ multiplex PCR was the method, and the copy in TCRdb shows in-frame clones only, minus some. The V and J calls and clone size were taken over from that table, and D and trimming were inferred from the DNA. The data hold 150,000 to 200,000 clones, with about four fifths observed a single time. This CDR3 contains 13 residues. Looked up from germline, CDR1 is SQVTM and CDR2 is ANQGSEA. V was pared by 3 bases and J by 9 bases, with 15 bases between. Seattle cases were enrolled at active infection and followed longitudinally.

Sequencing was done on a sample of peripheral blood. The TCR originated in a woman aged 60-70 years with COVID-19, enrolled during active disease. This chain connects TRBV29-1 to TRBJ2-1; D might be TRBD1 (6 bases). CDR3 DNA: TGCAGCGTTGATAGGCAGGGGAGAGGTGAGCAGTTCTTC. Translating gives CSVDRQGRGEQFF.